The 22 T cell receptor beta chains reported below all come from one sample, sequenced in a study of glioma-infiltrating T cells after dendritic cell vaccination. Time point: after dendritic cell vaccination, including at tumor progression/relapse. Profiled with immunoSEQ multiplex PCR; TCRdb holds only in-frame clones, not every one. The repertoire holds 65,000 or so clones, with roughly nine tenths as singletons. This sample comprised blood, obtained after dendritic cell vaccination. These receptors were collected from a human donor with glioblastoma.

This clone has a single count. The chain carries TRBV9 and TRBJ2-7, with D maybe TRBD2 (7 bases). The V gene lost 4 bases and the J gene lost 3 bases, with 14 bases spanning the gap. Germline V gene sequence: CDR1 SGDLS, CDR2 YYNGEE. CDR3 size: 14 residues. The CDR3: CASSHGGGGYEQYF. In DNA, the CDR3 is TGTGCCAGCAGCCACGGGGGAGGGGGCTACGAGCAGTACTTC.

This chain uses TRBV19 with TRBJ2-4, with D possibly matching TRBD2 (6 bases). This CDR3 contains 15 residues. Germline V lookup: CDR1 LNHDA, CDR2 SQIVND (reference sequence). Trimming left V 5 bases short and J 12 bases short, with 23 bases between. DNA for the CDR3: TGTGCCAGTAGTGTTAGAGCGGTGGGAGCCGGGGGTCAGTACTTC. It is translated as CASSVRAVGAGGQYF.

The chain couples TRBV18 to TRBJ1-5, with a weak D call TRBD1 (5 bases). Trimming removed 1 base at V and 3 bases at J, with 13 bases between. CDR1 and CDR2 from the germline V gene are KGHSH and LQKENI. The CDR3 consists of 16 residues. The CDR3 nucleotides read TGTGCCAGCTCACCACGTGGGGGAGGGGCCAATCAGCCCCAGCATTTT. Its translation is CASSPRGGGANQPQHF.

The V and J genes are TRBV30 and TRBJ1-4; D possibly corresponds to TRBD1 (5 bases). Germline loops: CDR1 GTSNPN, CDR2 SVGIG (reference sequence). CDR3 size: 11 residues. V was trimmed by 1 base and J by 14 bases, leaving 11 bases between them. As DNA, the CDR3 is TGTGCCTGGAGTGGCCGGGACTCCCTGTTTTTT. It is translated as CAWSGRDSLFF.

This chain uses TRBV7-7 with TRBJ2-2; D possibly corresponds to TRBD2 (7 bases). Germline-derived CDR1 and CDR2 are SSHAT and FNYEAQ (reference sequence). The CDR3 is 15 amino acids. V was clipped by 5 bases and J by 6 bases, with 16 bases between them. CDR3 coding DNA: TGTGCCAGCAGCCCCGCAAGGGGGGGCCCCGGGGAGCTGTTTTTT. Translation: CASSPARGGPGELFF.

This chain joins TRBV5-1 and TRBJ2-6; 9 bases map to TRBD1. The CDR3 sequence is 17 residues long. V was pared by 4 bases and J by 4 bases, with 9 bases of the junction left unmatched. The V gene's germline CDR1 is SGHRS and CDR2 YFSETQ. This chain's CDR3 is CASSVGQGRAGANVLTF. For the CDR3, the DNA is TGCGCCAGCAGCGTCGGACAGGGGAGGGCAGGGGCCAACGTCCTGACTTTC.

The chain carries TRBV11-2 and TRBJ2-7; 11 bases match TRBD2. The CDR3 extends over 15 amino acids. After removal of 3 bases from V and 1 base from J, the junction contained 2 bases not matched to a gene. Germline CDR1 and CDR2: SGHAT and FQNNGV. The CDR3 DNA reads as TGTGCCAGCAGCTTTAGCGGGGGGGTTTCCTACGAGCAGTACTTC. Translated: CASSFSGGVSYEQYF. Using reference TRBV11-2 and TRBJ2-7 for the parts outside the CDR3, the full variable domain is EAGVAQSPRYKIIEKRQSVAFWCNPISGHATLYWYQQILGQGPKLLIQFQNNGVVDDSQLPKDRFSAERLKGVDSTLKIQPAKLEDSAVYLCASSFSGGVSYEQYFGPGTRLTVT.

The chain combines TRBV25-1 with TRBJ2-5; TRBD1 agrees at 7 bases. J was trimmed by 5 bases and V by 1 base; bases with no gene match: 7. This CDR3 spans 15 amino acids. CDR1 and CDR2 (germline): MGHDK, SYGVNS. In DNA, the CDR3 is TGTGCCAGCAGTGAATTCACAGGGGTTCGGGAGACCCAGTACTTC. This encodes CASSEFTGVRETQYF.

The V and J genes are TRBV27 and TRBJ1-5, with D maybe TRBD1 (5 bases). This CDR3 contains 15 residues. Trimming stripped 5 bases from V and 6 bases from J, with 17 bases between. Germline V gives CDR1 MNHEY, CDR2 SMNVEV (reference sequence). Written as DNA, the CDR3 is TGTGCCAGCAGTCGAGGAATCAACGGGGGTCAGCCCCAGCATTTT. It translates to CASSRGINGGQPQHF.

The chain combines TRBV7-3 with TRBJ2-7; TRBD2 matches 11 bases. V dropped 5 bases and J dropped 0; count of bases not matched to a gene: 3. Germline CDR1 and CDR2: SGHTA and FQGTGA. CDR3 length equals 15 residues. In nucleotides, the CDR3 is TGTGCCAGCAGCCCAGGACTAGCGGGCTCCTACGAGCAGTACTTC. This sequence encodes CASSPGLAGSYEQYF.

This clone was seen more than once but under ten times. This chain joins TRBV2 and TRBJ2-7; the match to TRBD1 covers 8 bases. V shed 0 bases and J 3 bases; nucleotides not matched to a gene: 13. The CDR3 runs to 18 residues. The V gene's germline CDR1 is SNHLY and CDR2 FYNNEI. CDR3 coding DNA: TGTGCCAGCAGTGAAGCGCTTCTAAAGGGACAGGACCACTACGAGCAGTACTTC. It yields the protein CASSEALLKGQDHYEQYF.

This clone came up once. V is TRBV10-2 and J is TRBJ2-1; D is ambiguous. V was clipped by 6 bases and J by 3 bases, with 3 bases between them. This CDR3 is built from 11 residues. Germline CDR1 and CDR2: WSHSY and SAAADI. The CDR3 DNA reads TGCGCCAGCAGCGTCTACAATGAGCAGTTCTTC. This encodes CASSVYNEQFF.

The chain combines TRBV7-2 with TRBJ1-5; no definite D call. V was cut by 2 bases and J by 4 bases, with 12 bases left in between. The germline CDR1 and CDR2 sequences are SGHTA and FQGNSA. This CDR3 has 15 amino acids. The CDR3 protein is CASSLRSGENQPQHF. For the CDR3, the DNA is TGTGCCAGCAGCTTAAGGTCCGGGGAAAATCAGCCCCAGCATTTT.

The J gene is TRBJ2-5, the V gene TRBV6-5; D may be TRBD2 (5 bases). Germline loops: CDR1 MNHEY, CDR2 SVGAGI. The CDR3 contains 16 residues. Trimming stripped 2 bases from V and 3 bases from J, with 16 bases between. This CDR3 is CASSYGSGAGEETQYF. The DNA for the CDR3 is TGTGCCAGCAGTTACGGGAGCGGAGCAGGCGAAGAGACCCAGTACTTC.

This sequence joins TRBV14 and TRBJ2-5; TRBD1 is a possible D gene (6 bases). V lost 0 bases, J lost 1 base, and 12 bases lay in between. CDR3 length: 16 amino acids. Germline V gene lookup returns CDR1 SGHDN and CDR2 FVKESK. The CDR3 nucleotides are TGTGCCAGCAGCCAAGATCTCCCGGACAGCCAAGAGACCCAGTACTTC. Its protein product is CASSQDLPDSQETQYF.

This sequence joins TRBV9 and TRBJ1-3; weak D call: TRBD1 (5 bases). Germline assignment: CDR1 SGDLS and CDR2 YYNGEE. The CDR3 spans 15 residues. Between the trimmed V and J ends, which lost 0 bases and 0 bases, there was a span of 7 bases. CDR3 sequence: CASSVGGISGNTIYF. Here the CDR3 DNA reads TGTGCCAGCAGCGTAGGGGGCATCTCTGGAAACACCATATATTTT.

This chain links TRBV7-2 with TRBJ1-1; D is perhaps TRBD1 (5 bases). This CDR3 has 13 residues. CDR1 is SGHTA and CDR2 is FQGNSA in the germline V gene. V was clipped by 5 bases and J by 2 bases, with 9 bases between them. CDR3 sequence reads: CASSLRGNTEAFF. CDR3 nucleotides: TGTGCCAGCAGCCTAAGGGGCAACACTGAAGCTTTCTTT.

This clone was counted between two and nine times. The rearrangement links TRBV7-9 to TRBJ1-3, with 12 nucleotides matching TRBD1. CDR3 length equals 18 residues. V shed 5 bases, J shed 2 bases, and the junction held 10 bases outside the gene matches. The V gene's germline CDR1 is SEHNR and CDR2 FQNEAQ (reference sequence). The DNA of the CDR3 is TGTGCCAGCAGCCCGGAAACTGGGGACAGGGGGCCTGGAAACACCATATATTTT. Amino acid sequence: CASSPETGDRGPGNTIYF.

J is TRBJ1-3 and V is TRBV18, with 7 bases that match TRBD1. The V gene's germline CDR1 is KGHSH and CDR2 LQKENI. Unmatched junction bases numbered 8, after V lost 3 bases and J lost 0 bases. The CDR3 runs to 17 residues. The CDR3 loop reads CASSPLQQGLSGNTIYF. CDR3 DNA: TGTGCCAGCTCACCCCTACAACAGGGGCTCTCTGGAAACACCATATATTTT.

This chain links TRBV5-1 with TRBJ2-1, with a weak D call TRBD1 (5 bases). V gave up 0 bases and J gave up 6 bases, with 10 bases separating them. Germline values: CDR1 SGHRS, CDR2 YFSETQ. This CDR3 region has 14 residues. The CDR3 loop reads CASSLEQGINEQFF. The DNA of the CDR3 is TGCGCCAGCAGCTTGGAGCAGGGAATCAATGAGCAGTTCTTC.

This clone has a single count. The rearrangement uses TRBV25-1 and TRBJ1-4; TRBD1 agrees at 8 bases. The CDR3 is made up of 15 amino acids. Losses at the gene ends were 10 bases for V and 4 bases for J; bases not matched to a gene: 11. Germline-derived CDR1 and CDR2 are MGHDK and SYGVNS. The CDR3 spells CATALGQGNNEKLFF. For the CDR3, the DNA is TGTGCCACCGCGTTAGGACAGGGCAATAATGAAAAACTGTTTTTT. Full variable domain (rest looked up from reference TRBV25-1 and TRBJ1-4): EADIYQTPRYLVIGTGKKITLECSQTMGHDKMYWYQQDPGMELHLIHYSYGVNSTEKGDLSSESTVSRIRTEHFPLTLESARPSHTSQYLCATALGQGNNEKLFFGSGTQLSVL.

CDR3 DNA: TGTGCCAGCAGCTTAGGGACAGGGTTAGCCAAAAACATTCAGTACTTC. Translation: CASSLGTGLAKNIQYF. The rearrangement joins TRBV7-9 to TRBJ2-4, with 8 bases that match TRBD1. This CDR3 contains 16 residues. Germline loops: CDR1 SEHNR, CDR2 FQNEAQ (reference sequence). V gave up 1 base and J gave up 0 bases; unmatched junction bases: 2.